Each of the 31 T cell receptor beta chains below was sequenced from the same sample in a study of T-cell reconstitution after alpha-beta-depleted transplantation in children. TCRbeta library construction was performed incorporating unique molecular identifiers. TCRdb reprocessed the PCR reads via MiXCR and lists one record per CDR3 protein. The profile covers about 640,000 distinct CDR3 sequences, with 15% to 20% appearing a single time and over 0.95% taken by the ten largest. Material: PBMCs from the stem cell graft donor, obtained from the stem cell graft. All receptors derive from a human donor who donated a stem cell graft to a child with acute myeloid leukemia.

This clonotype has a count of ten or more. This chain joins TRBV5-1 and TRBJ2-1, with D maybe TRBD1 (6 bases). Per germline, CDR1 SGHRS and CDR2 YFSETQ. This CDR3 region has 12 residues. The V end was cut by 7 bases, the J end by 4 bases, with 9 bases between. The DNA of the CDR3 is TGCGCCAGCGGGGACAAGTACAATGAGCAGTTCTTC. It translates to CASGDKYNEQFF.

The table lists this clonotype with a few counts. The chain links TRBV5-5 to TRBJ2-2; D unclear. V dropped 0 bases and J dropped 0 bases, with 9 bases sitting between them. From germline, CDR1 is SGHKS and CDR2 YYEKEE (reference sequence). This CDR3 spans 16 amino acids. CDR3 loop: CASSLAAGTNTGELFF. The DNA of the CDR3 is TGTGCCAGCAGCTTGGCGGCAGGAACGAACACCGGGGAGCTGTTTTTT.

The chain links TRBV5-1 to TRBJ2-6, with D possibly being TRBD1 (5 bases). Per the germline V gene, CDR1 is SGHRS and CDR2 is YFSETQ. Trimming removed 6 bases at V and 0 bases at J, with 13 bases between. The CDR3 runs to 16 residues. CDR3 in amino acids: CASTTGIFSGANVLTF. The CDR3 nucleotides are TGCGCCAGCACAACAGGTATATTCTCTGGGGCCAACGTCCTGACTTTC.

The chain recombines TRBV7-2 with TRBJ1-1; 10 nucleotides line up with TRBD1. The CDR3 has 16 amino acids. J was trimmed by 3 bases and V by 5 bases; bases with no gene match: 9. CDR1 SGHTA and CDR2 FQGNSA come from the germline V gene. For the CDR3, the DNA is TGTGCCAGCAGCCACCCCGGGACAGGGGCTTACACTGAAGCTTTCTTT. Translated: CASSHPGTGAYTEAFF. The entire variable domain, with the rest obtained from reference TRBV7-2 and TRBJ1-1, is as follows: GAGVSQSPSNKVTEKGKDVELRCDPISGHTALYWYRQSLGQGLEFLIYFQGNSAPDKSGLPSDRFSAERTGGSVSTLTIQRTQQEDSAVYLCASSHPGTGAYTEAFFGQGTRLTVV.

This rearrangement joins TRBV20-1 to TRBJ2-5; D remains ambiguous. Deletions cut 3 bases from V and 9 bases from J, with 8 bases between. The CDR3 is made up of 10 amino acids. Germline values: CDR1 DFQATT, CDR2 SNEGSKA (reference sequence). CDR3 coding DNA: TGCAGTGCTAGGATTGAGGCCCAGTACTTC. Its translation is CSARIEAQYF.

This chain uses TRBV14 with TRBJ2-1; a weak D match, TRBD2 (6 bases). Germline CDR1 is SGHDN and CDR2 is FVKESK. Deletions cut 0 bases from V and 10 bases from J, with 16 bases between. CDR3 length: 15 amino acids. The CDR3 region has the DNA TGTGCCAGCAGCCAAGATGGGACTCACACACGAGAGCAGTTCTTC. Translation gives CASSQDGTHTREQFF.

Ten or more counts support this clonotype. The rearrangement uses TRBV20-1 and TRBJ1-2, with a weak D call TRBD1 (6 bases). Deletions cut 4 bases from V and 8 bases from J, with 11 bases between. This CDR3 spans 11 amino acids. CDR1 is DFQATT and CDR2 is SNEGSKA in the germline V gene (reference sequence). CDR3 DNA sequence: TGCAGTGCTACCACAGGGAACGGCTACACCTTC. It specifies CSATTGNGYTF.

The chain employs TRBV20-1 and TRBJ2-2; 9 bases are a match to TRBD1. Germline CDR1 DFQATT, CDR2 SNEGSKA (reference sequence). The trim removed 6 bases at V and 9 bases at J, leaving 8 bases unmatched. This CDR3 comprises 13 residues. The CDR3 DNA follows: TGCAGTGCCAGGACAGGGGACTACCGGGAGCTGTTTTTT. Its translation is CSARTGDYRELFF.

This clonotype was seen a few times. V usage is TRBV7-2 and J usage is TRBJ1-2; D remains unclear. Germline V gives CDR1 SGHTA, CDR2 FQGNSA. Trimming took off 1 base at V and 4 bases at J, with 7 bases between the two ends. The CDR3 totals 13 residues. The CDR3 here is CASSLGSLYGYTF. CDR3 in DNA: TGTGCCAGCAGCTTAGGGTCCCTCTATGGCTACACCTTC.

This clonotype was seen more than once but under ten times. In nucleotides, the CDR3 is TGTGCCAGCAGCATGGGGGACGGAGGCTCCTACAATGAGCAGTTCTTC. It codes for CASSMGDGGSYNEQFF. The chain has TRBV7-8 and TRBJ2-1; the D call may be TRBD1 or TRBD2 (5 bases each). CDR3 length: 16 residues. Germline loops: CDR1 SGHVS, CDR2 FQNEAQ. Trimming shortened V by 5 bases and J by 0 bases, and 14 bases separated the two germline ends.

As for this clonotype: A much larger clone lies a single base off, so this may be a read error. The rearrangement joins TRBV6-2 or TRBV6-3 to TRBJ1-1; TRBD1 is a possible D gene (5 bases). The CDR3 runs to 11 residues. V gave up 6 bases and J gave up 6 bases, with 8 bases separating them. Germline lookup yields CDR1 MNHEY and CDR2 SVGEGT. For the CDR3, the DNA is TGTGCCAGCAGGGGACGGTCTGAAGCTTTCTTT. Translated, it gives CASRGRSEAFF.

This clonotype was recorded at least ten times. The rearrangement links TRBV20-1 to TRBJ2-1; 11 bases are shared with TRBD2. The CDR3 totals 16 residues. The V and J ends lost 3 bases and 2 bases, in that order; junction bases with no gene match: 6. CDR1 and CDR2 (germline): DFQATT, SNEGSKA (reference sequence). The CDR3 here is CSARSVAGGTYNEQFF. CDR3 DNA: TGCAGTGCTAGGTCGGTAGCGGGGGGGACCTACAATGAGCAGTTCTTC.

This clonotype was counted between two and nine times. V and J are TRBV10-3 and TRBJ1-1; 8 bases fit TRBD1. Germline CDR1 reads ENHRY; CDR2 reads SYGVKD. Losses at the gene ends were 2 bases for V and 5 bases for J; bases not matched to a gene: 13. The CDR3 covers 17 residues. The CDR3 nucleotides read TGTGCCATCAGTGAGGGAGGTACCAGGGGGCATCGGACTGAAGCTTTCTTT. It translates to CAISEGGTRGHRTEAFF.

The V gene is TRBV6-1, the J gene TRBJ2-3, with 7 bases lining up with TRBD2. The V gene's germline CDR1 is MNHNS and CDR2 SASEGT. There are 16 residues in the CDR3. V trimming: 6 bases; J trimming: 2 bases; junction bases outside the gene matches: 11. In DNA form, the CDR3 reads TGTGCCAGCAGAAAAACTTCTAGCGGATTCACAGATACGCAGTATTTT. Translated, it gives CASRKTSSGFTDTQYF.

This CDR3 reads CSARGAVNTGELFF. In nucleotides, the CDR3 is TGCAGTGCTAGAGGGGCGGTCAACACCGGGGAGCTGTTTTTT. This sequence joins TRBV20-1 and TRBJ2-2, with D hard to call. V was pared by 1 base and J by 2 bases, with 8 bases between. Per germline, CDR1 DFQATT and CDR2 SNEGSKA (reference sequence). This CDR3 contains 14 residues.

This clonotype was counted many times. This chain links TRBV5-5 with TRBJ2-7; D is possibly TRBD1 or TRBD2 (5 bases each). Trimming removed 4 bases from V and 4 bases from J, with 18 bases in between. CDR1 and CDR2 (germline): SGHKS, YYEKEE (reference sequence). The CDR3 totals 15 residues. The CDR3 region has the DNA TGTGCCAGCAGCCTGTTGGACGGGGCTACTTACGAGCAGTACGTC. Translated, it gives CASSLLDGATYEQYV.

A few counts support this clonotype. The J gene is TRBJ2-7, the V gene TRBV5-5; 7 bases align to TRBD1. CDR1 and CDR2 from the germline V gene are SGHKS and YYEKEE (reference sequence). The CDR3 is 14 residues long. V was clipped by 4 bases and J by 0 bases; unmatched bases: 4. CDR3 nucleotide sequence: TGTGCCAGCAGCGCGGACAGGTTCTCCTACGAGCAGTACTTC. Protein sequence: CASSADRFSYEQYF. The whole variable domain, filled in from reference TRBV5-5 and TRBJ2-7, reads DAGVTQSPTHLIKTRGQQVTLRCSPISGHKSVSWYQQVLGQGPQFIFQYYEKEERGRGNFPDRFSARQFPNYSSELNVNALLLGDSALYLCASSADRFSYEQYFGPGTRLTVT.

This rearrangement joins TRBV29-1 to TRBJ2-2; D might be TRBD1 or TRBD2, each matching 5 bases. Trimming took off 6 bases at V and 0 bases at J, with 17 bases between the two ends. Germline V gives CDR1 SQVTM, CDR2 ANQGSEA. The CDR3 runs 16 residues. CDR3 residues: CSVGGPGRANTGELFF. The CDR3 DNA is TGCAGCGTCGGCGGGCCAGGGAGAGCGAACACCGGGGAGCTGTTTTTT.

V usage is TRBV20-1 and J usage is TRBJ1-1; D gene ambiguous. Per the germline V gene, CDR1 is DFQATT and CDR2 is SNEGSKA (reference sequence). CDR3 length: 14 residues. Deletions cut 3 bases from V and 1 base from J, with 12 bases between. The CDR3 protein is CSARFVTGNTEAFF. CDR3 coding DNA: TGCAGTGCTAGGTTCGTGACGGGGAACACTGAAGCTTTCTTT.

The CDR3 spells CASSLAGVSSPTDTQYF. Here the CDR3 DNA reads TGTGCCAGCAGCTTAGCGGGGGTTAGCTCCCCCACAGATACGCAGTATTTT. J is TRBJ2-3 and V is TRBV7-2; tentatively, D is TRBD1 or TRBD2 (5 bases each). V was clipped by 0 bases and J by 2 bases, with 15 bases between them. The germline V gene has CDR1 SGHTA and CDR2 FQGNSA. CDR3 length: 17 amino acids. Based on the CDR3 plus reference TRBV7-2 and TRBJ2-3, the full variable domain is GAGVSQSPSNKVTEKGKDVELRCDPISGHTALYWYRQSLGQGLEFLIYFQGNSAPDKSGLPSDRFSAERTGGSVSTLTIQRTQQEDSAVYLCASSLAGVSSPTDTQYFGPGTRLTVL.

This clonotype came up a few times. The chain couples TRBV30 to TRBJ1-1; the match to TRBD1 covers 9 bases. CDR3 size: 15 residues. Per germline, CDR1 GTSNPN and CDR2 SVGIG (reference sequence). Trimming took 0 bases from V and 7 from J; bases not matched to a gene: 9. Written as DNA, the CDR3 is TGTGCCTGGAGTGTAGGGGGACAGGGCGGGGTTGAAGCTTTCTTT. It yields the protein CAWSVGGQGGVEAFF.

The chain is built from TRBV20-1 and TRBJ1-5; TRBD1 matches at 7 bases. This CDR3 spans 15 amino acids. CDR1 is DFQATT and CDR2 is SNEGSKA in the germline V gene (reference sequence). Trimming removed 5 bases from V and 7 bases from J; junction bases left unmatched: 14. Here the CDR3 reads CSARHPGQLNQPQHF. The CDR3 DNA reads as TGCAGTGCTCGCCACCCGGGACAGCTGAACCAGCCCCAGCATTTT.

The chain is built from TRBV20-1 and TRBJ2-3; 13 bases align to TRBD2. The germline V gene has CDR1 DFQATT and CDR2 SNEGSKA (reference sequence). CDR3 length: 15 amino acids. V lost 8 bases to trimming and J lost 0 bases; unmatched junction nucleotides: 5. The CDR3 loop is CSPGTSGTSTDTQYF. CDR3 coding DNA: TGCAGTCCCGGGACTAGCGGGACCAGCACAGATACGCAGTATTTT.

This clonotype has just a few counts. The chain recombines TRBV7-8 with TRBJ2-5, with D unclear. This CDR3 region has 12 residues. Germline V gene sequence: CDR1 SGHVS, CDR2 FQNEAQ. Trimming took off 3 bases at V and 5 bases at J, with 7 bases between the two ends. The CDR3 reads CASSFSWETQYF. CDR3 in DNA: TGTGCCAGCAGCTTTTCCTGGGAGACCCAGTACTTC. Supplemented by reference TRBV7-8 and TRBJ2-5, the full variable domain reads GAGVSQSPRYKVAKRGQDVALRCDPISGHVSLFWYQQALGQGPEFLTYFQNEAQLDKSGLPSDRFFAERPEGSVSTLKIQRTQQEDSAVYLCASSFSWETQYFGPGTRLLVL.

The CDR3 loop is CSARHPRDGAYGYTF. CDR3 nucleotide sequence: TGCAGTGCTAGGCACCCTCGGGACGGGGCCTATGGCTACACCTTC. The V call is TRBV20-1, the J call TRBJ1-2, with D possibly being TRBD1 (5 bases). Looked up from germline, CDR1 is DFQATT and CDR2 is SNEGSKA (reference sequence). Deletions cut 3 bases from V and 4 bases from J, with 18 bases between. This CDR3 has 15 residues.

At least ten counts were recorded for this clonotype. The chain employs TRBV7-3 and TRBJ2-5, with D maybe TRBD1 (6 bases). The germline V gene encodes CDR1 SGHTA and CDR2 FQGTGA. V was shortened by 5 bases and J by 2 bases, with 12 bases between the two germline ends. The CDR3 covers 14 residues. The chain's CDR3 is CASSKTDSQETQYF. The CDR3 nucleotides read TGTGCCAGCAGCAAAACGGACAGTCAAGAGACCCAGTACTTC.

V is TRBV12-3 or TRBV12-4 and J is TRBJ1-1; unclear D gene. V was clipped by 3 bases and J by 4 bases, with 6 bases between them. This CDR3 contains 12 residues. CDR3 protein: CASSLRATEAFF. In nucleotides, the CDR3 is TGTGCCAGCAGTTTGAGGGCCACTGAAGCTTTCTTT.

At least ten counts were recorded for this clonotype. The chain carries TRBV25-1 and TRBJ1-1, with TRBD1 matching 8 bases. The CDR3 has 19 amino acids. Germline V gene lookup returns CDR1 MGHDK and CDR2 SYGVNS. J was trimmed by 4 bases and V by 3 bases; bases with no gene match: 19. For the CDR3, the DNA is TGTGCCAGCAGTGACCGTACCTCAGGACAGGGAATCGGGGGCACTGAAGCTTTCTTT. It translates to CASSDRTSGQGIGGTEAFF.

This clonotype has only a few counts. The rearrangement joins TRBV5-1 to TRBJ1-1; no clear D gene. CDR1 is SGHRS, CDR2 YFSETQ, per germline. The CDR3 has 13 amino acids. V lost 5 bases, J lost 4 bases, and 12 bases lay in between. CDR3 sequence reads: CASRRDWGTEAFF. CDR3 coding DNA: TGCGCCAGCAGAAGAGACTGGGGCACTGAAGCTTTCTTT.

This clonotype was seen only once. This could be a read error, since a much larger clone is one nucleotide away. V is TRBV29-1 and J is TRBJ2-1; a weak D match, TRBD1 (6 bases). In germline, CDR1 is SQVTM, CDR2 ANQGSEA. Trimming removed 6 bases at V and 5 bases at J, with 17 bases between. CDR3 length: 14 amino acids. CDR3 in amino acids: CSVRGVGDNNEQFF. The DNA for the CDR3 is TGCAGCGTGAGGGGAGTCGGGGACAACAATGAGCAGTTCTTC.

This clonotype was recorded a few times. The genes are TRBV6-2 or TRBV6-3 and TRBJ2-2, with TRBD2 identical over 14 bases. The CDR3 consists of 19 residues. With 4 bases clipped from V and 0 bases from J, the junction kept 7 bases outside the gene matches. Germline loops: CDR1 MNHEY, CDR2 SVGEGT. The CDR3 DNA is TGTGCCAGCAGTTCCATGGGACTAGCGGGGGTCCCGAACACCGGGGAGCTGTTTTTT. Protein sequence: CASSSMGLAGVPNTGELFF.